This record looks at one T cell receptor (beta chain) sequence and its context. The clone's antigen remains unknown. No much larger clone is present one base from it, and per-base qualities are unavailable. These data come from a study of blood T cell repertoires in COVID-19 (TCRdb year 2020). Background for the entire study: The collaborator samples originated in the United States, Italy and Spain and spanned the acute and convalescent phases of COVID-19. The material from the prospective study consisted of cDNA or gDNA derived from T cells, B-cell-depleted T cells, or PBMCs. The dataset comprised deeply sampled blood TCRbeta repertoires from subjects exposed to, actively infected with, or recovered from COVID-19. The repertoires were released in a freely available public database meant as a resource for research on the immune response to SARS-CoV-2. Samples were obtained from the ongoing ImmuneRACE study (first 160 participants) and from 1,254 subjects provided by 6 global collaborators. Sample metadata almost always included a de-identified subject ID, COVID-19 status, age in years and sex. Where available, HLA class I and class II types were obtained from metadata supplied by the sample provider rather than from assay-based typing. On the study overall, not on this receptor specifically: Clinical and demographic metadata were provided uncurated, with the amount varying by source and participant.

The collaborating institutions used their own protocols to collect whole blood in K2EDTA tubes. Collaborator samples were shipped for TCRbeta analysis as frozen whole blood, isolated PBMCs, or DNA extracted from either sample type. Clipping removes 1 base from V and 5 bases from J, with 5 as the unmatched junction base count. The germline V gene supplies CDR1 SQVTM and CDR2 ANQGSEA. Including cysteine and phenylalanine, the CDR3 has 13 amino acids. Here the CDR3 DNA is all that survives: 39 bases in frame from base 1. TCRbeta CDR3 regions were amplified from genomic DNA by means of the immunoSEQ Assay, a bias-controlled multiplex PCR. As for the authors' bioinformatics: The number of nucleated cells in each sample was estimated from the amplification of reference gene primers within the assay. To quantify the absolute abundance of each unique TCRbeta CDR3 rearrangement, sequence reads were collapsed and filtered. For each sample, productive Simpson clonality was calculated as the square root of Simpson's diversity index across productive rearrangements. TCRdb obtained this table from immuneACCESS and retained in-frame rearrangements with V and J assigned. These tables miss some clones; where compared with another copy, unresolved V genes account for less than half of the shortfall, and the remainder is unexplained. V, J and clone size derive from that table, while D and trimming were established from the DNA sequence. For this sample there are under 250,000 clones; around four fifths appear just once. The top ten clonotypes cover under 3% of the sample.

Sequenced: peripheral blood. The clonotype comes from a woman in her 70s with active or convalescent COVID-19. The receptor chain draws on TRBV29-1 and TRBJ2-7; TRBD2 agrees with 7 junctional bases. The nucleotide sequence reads TGCAGCGTTGAAGTTTGGACTAGTAACGAGCAGTACTTC. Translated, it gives CSVEVWTSNEQYF.